Listed here are 6 T cell receptor beta chains from one sample, sequenced in a study of circulating CD8 cells and anti-PD-1 response in melanoma. Sorting of live CD3+CD8+TCRalphabeta+ cells by PD-1 and/or TIGIT gave four subsets. The QIAseq Immune Repertoire TCR panel built the libraries from around 15 ng of total RNA. TCRdb fed the reads into MiXCR, producing one record per CDR3 protein. The data hold 2,000 or so distinct CDR3 sequences, with roughly 7% observed a single time. This specimen was CD8+ T cells from PBMCs, taken at baseline or after one month of anti-PD-1 therapy (not recorded which). The receptor set was obtained from a human donor with melanoma.

By frequency in the sample, this clonotype is medium-sized. V usage is TRBV29-1 and J usage is TRBJ2-7, with 10 bases matching TRBD1. The V segment lost 7 bases and the J segment 3 bases; nucleotides outside the gene matches: 9. The V gene's germline CDR1 is SQVTM and CDR2 ANQGSEA. The CDR3 totals 14 residues. CDR3 residues: CSALFRDRGYEQYF. The CDR3 bases are TGCAGCGCGCTTTTCCGGGACAGGGGCTACGAGCAGTACTTC.

This clonotype is medium-sized. The V call is TRBV27, the J call TRBJ2-7; 8 nucleotides match TRBD1. The CDR3 length is 14 residues. Germline V gives CDR1 MNHEY, CDR2 SMNVEV (reference sequence). V gave up 3 bases and J gave up 4 bases; unmatched junction bases: 5. The CDR3 bases are TGTGCCAGCAGTTTCGGGACAGGAGGTTACGAGCAGTACTTC. Protein: CASSFGTGGYEQYF.

A note on this clonotype: With a much larger clone just one base away, this may be a read error. V and J are TRBV19 and TRBJ2-1; no definite D call. CDR3 length equals 13 residues. The germline V gene has CDR1 LNHDA and CDR2 SQIVND (reference sequence). V lost 8 bases to trimming and J lost 9 bases, with 17 bases between them. The CDR3 DNA reads TGTGCCAGTTCCGAGATCCCCTCGAGTGAGCAGTTCTTC. Translated, it gives CASSEIPSSEQFF.

This clonotype is medium-sized by share. This sequence joins TRBV25-1 and TRBJ1-2; D remains unclear. The germline V gene has CDR1 MGHDK and CDR2 SYGVNS. Deletions cut 7 bases from V and 5 bases from J, with 17 bases between. CDR3 length equals 14 residues. In nucleotides, the CDR3 is TGTGCCAGCAACTCCGGCCGGGCTTCGTATGGCTACACCTTC. It specifies CASNSGRASYGYTF.

In its sample, this clonotype ranks as medium-sized. The V gene is TRBV28, the J gene TRBJ2-3; D remains ambiguous. The CDR3 is 12 residues long. Trimming stripped 6 bases from V and 5 bases from J, with 9 bases between. CDR1 and CDR2 from the germline V gene are MDHEN and SYDVKM. Here the CDR3 reads CASSRPLDTQYF. The CDR3 nucleotides are TGTGCCAGCAGCCGACCCTTAGATACGCAGTATTTT.

A few counts support this clonotype. Since a much larger clone is just one base distant, this may be a read error. The CDR3 loop reads CASSDRSGGACNEQFF. The CDR3 bases are TGTGCCAGCAGTGACCGCAGCGGGGGCGCCTGCAATGAGCAGTTCTTC. The chain joins TRBV27 to TRBJ2-1, with 8 nucleotides matching TRBD2. J was trimmed by 6 bases and V by 5 bases; bases with no gene match: 12. The germline V gene has CDR1 MNHEY and CDR2 SMNVEV (reference sequence). The CDR3 length is 16 residues.